The 18 T cell receptor beta chains given below trace back to one sample, sequenced in a study of long-term antiretroviral therapy in people with HIV. At survey level, the immunoSEQ assay was run in its v3.0 version. Repertoires were generated with immunoSEQ multiplex PCR, while TCRdb's copy carries only in-frame clones and drops some. The table lists around 31,000 clones, less than 90% of them singletons. The material sequenced was unsorted PBMCs, taken roughly 5 years before starting antiretroviral therapy. The receptor set was obtained from a man aged 45 to 65 with HIV.

The rearrangement links TRBV19 to TRBJ1-2; D remains ambiguous. CDR1 is LNHDA, CDR2 SQIVND, per germline (reference sequence). V shed 2 bases and J shed 4 bases, with 20 bases lying between them. The CDR3 runs 17 residues. CDR3 region: CASSIIYRPEASYGYTF. Here the CDR3 DNA reads TGTGCCAGTAGTATAATATATCGGCCGGAGGCGTCCTATGGCTACACCTTC.

The chain carries TRBV11-3 and TRBJ2-7, with a tentative D call TRBD1 (6 bases). Trimming removed 5 bases at V and 1 base at J, with 12 bases between. Germline V gene lookup returns CDR1 SGHNT and CDR2 YENEEA. This CDR3 spans 14 amino acids. CDR3 nucleotides: TGTGCCAGCAGCCATAACAGGGAATCCTACGAGCAGTACTTC. Encoded protein: CASSHNRESYEQYF.

The chain carries TRBV14 and TRBJ2-1, with a tentative D call TRBD2 (6 bases). Trimming removed 1 base at V and 0 bases at J, with 13 bases between. Germline CDR1 SGHDN, CDR2 FVKESK. CDR3 size: 17 residues. CDR3 sequence reads: CASSQVVAASSYNEQFF. The DNA for the CDR3 is TGTGCCAGCAGCCAAGTGGTAGCGGCAAGCTCCTACAATGAGCAGTTCTTC.

This clone was detected once. V is TRBV30 and J is TRBJ2-3, with D tentatively TRBD1 (6 bases). Per the germline V gene, CDR1 is GTSNPN and CDR2 is SVGIG (reference sequence). The CDR3 has 15 residues. V was cut by 4 bases and J by 2 bases, with 16 bases left in between. The CDR3 spells CAWTKGQSSTDTQYF. The CDR3 coding sequence is TGTGCCTGGACAAAAGGACAGAGTTCCACAGATACGCAGTATTTT.

V gene TRBV6-5 combines with J gene TRBJ2-2; D is unclear. Per the germline V gene, CDR1 is MNHEY and CDR2 is SVGAGI. V lost 8 bases to trimming and J lost 2 bases, with 12 bases between them. This CDR3 is built from 14 residues. In DNA form, the CDR3 reads TGTGCCAGCGCACGGTTTTCTAACACCGGGGAGCTGTTTTTT. This sequence encodes CASARFSNTGELFF.

V and J are TRBV5-4 and TRBJ2-3, with a weak D call TRBD1 (5 bases). This CDR3 is 14 amino acids long. V gave up 5 bases and J gave up 1 base, with 11 bases separating them. CDR1 is SGHNT and CDR2 is YYREEE in the germline V gene (reference sequence). CDR3 DNA sequence: TGTGCCAGCAGATCCAGGGTGGGCACAGATACGCAGTATTTT. It is translated as CASRSRVGTDTQYF.

The genes are TRBV5-1 and TRBJ1-1; unclear D gene. From germline, CDR1 is SGHRS and CDR2 YFSETQ. V was shortened by 0 bases and J by 1 base, with 7 bases between the two germline ends. The CDR3 runs to 14 residues. The CDR3 region has the DNA TGCGCCAGCAGCTTGGAATCTGGGAACACTGAAGCTTTCTTT. This sequence encodes CASSLESGNTEAFF.

The chain joins TRBV9 to TRBJ1-2, with D unclear. Between the trimmed V and J ends, which lost 6 bases and 5 bases, there was a span of 14 bases. The germline V gene encodes CDR1 SGDLS and CDR2 YYNGEE. CDR3 size: 13 residues. The CDR3: CASTPDGRYGYTF. The CDR3, as DNA: TGTGCCAGCACTCCTGACGGGAGGTATGGCTACACCTTC.

This chain links TRBV7-3 with TRBJ2-1; 12 bases are a match to TRBD2. CDR3 length: 17 amino acids. In germline, CDR1 is SGHTA, CDR2 FQGTGA. The trim removed 5 bases at V and 6 bases at J, leaving 11 bases unmatched. Here the CDR3 DNA reads TGTGCCAGCAGCCCCGTCACACTAGCGGGAGGTAGCAATGAGCAGTTCTTC. It yields the protein CASSPVTLAGGSNEQFF.

V usage is TRBV7-2 and J usage is TRBJ1-1; 7 bases line up with TRBD1. Looked up from germline, CDR1 is SGHTA and CDR2 is FQGNSA. The CDR3 consists of 16 residues. J was trimmed by 0 bases and V by 2 bases; bases with no gene match: 6. The CDR3 sequence: CASSLQVGTVNTEAFF. CDR3 DNA sequence: TGTGCCAGCAGCTTACAGGTCGGGACAGTGAACACTGAAGCTTTCTTT.

The chain links TRBV30 to TRBJ2-2, with D possibly being TRBD1 (5 bases). The CDR3 has 11 amino acids. The V gene's germline CDR1 is GTSNPN and CDR2 SVGIG (reference sequence). Trimming shortened V by 8 bases and J by 5 bases, and 9 bases separated the two germline ends. The CDR3 loop is CARTSTGELFF. The DNA for the CDR3 is TGTGCCCGGACATCTACCGGGGAGCTGTTTTTT.

The chain uses TRBV27 and TRBJ2-1; D unclear. This CDR3 has 15 residues. V lost 2 bases and J 3 bases, leaving 11 bases between the germline ends. Germline CDR1 and CDR2: MNHEY and SMNVEV (reference sequence). For the CDR3, the DNA is TGTGCCAGCAGTTTAAGGCGGCTAAACTACAATGAGCAGTTCTTC. Encoded protein: CASSLRRLNYNEQFF.

The CDR3 sequence: CASREGQAPFYGYTF. The CDR3 DNA reads as TGTGCCAGCAGGGAGGGACAGGCGCCATTCTATGGCTACACCTTC. The chain has TRBV6-1 and TRBJ1-2; 8 bases are shared with TRBD1. Germline V gene sequence: CDR1 MNHNS, CDR2 SASEGT. This CDR3 contains 15 residues. Germline trimming cut 6 bases from V and 4 bases from J; bases unmatched to any gene: 10.

The rearrangement links TRBV13 to TRBJ2-7; D perhaps matches TRBD1 (6 bases). Trimming took 5 bases from V and 5 from J, leaving 13 bases between them. Germline loops: CDR1 PRHDT, CDR2 FYEKMQ (reference sequence). The CDR3 spans 13 residues. In DNA form, the CDR3 reads TGTGCCAGCAGCACCAGGACAGTGAACGAGCAGTACTTC. Translating gives CASSTRTVNEQYF.

The gene calls are TRBV7-2 and TRBJ2-2; 9 nucleotides agree with TRBD1. Per the germline V gene, CDR1 is SGHTA and CDR2 is FQGNSA. V lost 6 bases, J lost 6 bases, and 2 bases stayed unmatched. The CDR3 runs 13 residues. DNA for the CDR3: TGTGCCAGCAGGGACAGGGGCCCCGGGGAGCTGTTTTTT. Translation: CASRDRGPGELFF.

The chain uses TRBV29-1 and TRBJ2-1; D is perhaps TRBD2 (6 bases). Looked up from germline, CDR1 is SQVTM and CDR2 is ANQGSEA. V dropped 1 base and J dropped 6 bases, with 16 bases sitting between them. The CDR3 length is 15 residues. The CDR3 DNA follows: TGCAGCGTTGAAGCCCCCGGGAGAACGTTCAATGAGCAGTTCTTC. Translation: CSVEAPGRTFNEQFF.

The gene calls are TRBV4-3 and TRBJ2-7; no clear D gene. This CDR3 is built from 14 residues. Germline values: CDR1 LGHNA, CDR2 YSLEER. The V end was cut by 0 bases, the J end by 5 bases, with 11 bases between. Here the CDR3 DNA reads TGCGCCAGCAGCCAAGAGTTAAATGTCCACGAGCAGTACTTC. Translating it yields CASSQELNVHEQYF.

This rearrangement joins TRBV28 to TRBJ2-7; D might be TRBD1 or TRBD2, each matching 5 bases. The CDR3 loop spans 13 amino acids. The germline CDR1 and CDR2 sequences are MDHEN and SYDVKM. Trimming took 5 bases from V and 2 from J, leaving 10 bases between them. CDR3 protein: CASSLRGPYEQYF. In nucleotides, the CDR3 is TGTGCCAGCAGTCTAAGGGGACCCTACGAGCAGTACTTC.